This T cell receptor (beta chain) was sequenced during a study of OX40 agonist ivuxolimab in advanced cancers. Broadly, across the study: The costimulatory receptor OX40 (CD134) was targeted by ivuxolimab, a fully human IgG2 agonistic monoclonal antibody. Intravenous ivuxolimab was administered to patients every 2 weeks at six dose levels: 0.01, 0.1, 0.3, 1.5, 3 and 10 mg/kg. Of the roughly 52 patients in dose escalation, about 20 had hepatocellular carcinoma, around 15 had melanoma, 9 had renal cell carcinoma and 9 had head and neck cancer. In the dose-escalation cohort, 75% to 85% of patients were male, and the mean age was around 65 years with a range of about 20 to 80. Prior anti-PD-1, anti-PD-L1 or anti-CTLA-4 therapy was permitted, and checkpoint inhibitors had been received by more than 35% of dose-escalation patients. Three dose-escalation patients achieved partial responses, one with hepatocellular carcinoma and two with cutaneous melanoma. The purpose of peripheral TCRbeta sequencing was to test whether ivuxolimab changed TCR sequence diversity and led to clonal T-cell expansion. The paper describes the monotherapy dose-escalation part (N of about 50 patients) of the phase I trial of ivuxolimab. Paper-wide results and their limitations: In partial responders in the 0.1-3.0 mg/kg groups, normalized peripheral clonal expansion was found to be among the lowest, especially among CD8+ T cells. Low levels of normalized T-cell clonal expansion were also seen in some patients who did not respond. At doses from 0.1 to 3.0 mg/kg, clonal expansion was seen in both CD4+ and CD8+ blood T cells between baseline and week 6. After ivuxolimab, CD8+ T cells had more expanded clones than CD4+ T cells on average. The antigen specificity of the clonally expanded peripheral T cells was not determined.

To sequence the TCRbeta CDR3 region, genomic DNA was isolated from the sorted cells. TCRbeta CDR3 regions were sequenced using the immunoSEQ Assay. The table was pulled from immuneACCESS by TCRdb, which kept in-frame rearrangements only. Such tables lose some clones; where checked, under half of the loss comes from unresolved V genes, and the rest has no known cause. The sample profile shows around 51,000 clones; approximately 87% of them were found once. The ten largest make up 10% to 13% of the sample. The trial excluded patients who had a history of autoimmune disease or who were on systemic immunosuppression. Peripheral blood for TCR sequencing was collected from all dose cohorts at baseline, on cycle 4 day 1, and on cycle 7 day 1. Samples came from an open-label, multicenter, first-in-human phase I dose-escalation trial of ivuxolimab. Adults with locally advanced or metastatic melanoma, renal cell carcinoma, hepatocellular carcinoma or head and neck squamous cell carcinoma were enrolled in the trial. CD4+ and CD8+ T cells were sorted separately from peripheral blood before TCR sequencing.

This clone showed up just once. Its antigen remains undetermined. Base qualities were left out, and no much larger clone turns up one base away. The germline V end is reduced by 4 bases and the J end by 6 bases; junction bases left unmatched: 10. Counted from cysteine to phenylalanine, this CDR3 has 15 amino acids. Just CDR3 DNA is preserved here, 45 bases in frame from base 1. CDR1 and CDR2 (PRHDT, FYEKMQ) derive from the germline V gene (reference sequence). The receptor was derived from an adult with an advanced solid tumor such as melanoma, head and neck, liver or kidney cancer. The material sequenced was CD4+ or CD8+ T cells sorted from blood, taken in a trial of the OX40 agonist ivuxolimab. This receptor chain uses TRBV13 and TRBJ2-7, and 9 junction bases match TRBD1. The base sequence is TGTGCCAGCAGCTCTCGGGACAGGGATGGGGTCGAGCAGTACTTC. It translates to CASSSRDRDGVEQYF.